The source of this T cell receptor (beta chain) is a study of blood T cells in healthy people across ages. V dropped 1 base and J dropped 11 bases, with 8 bases sitting between them. Looked up from germline, CDR1 is SGHTA and CDR2 is FQGNSA. This CDR3 has 11 residues. Then a second PCR, running about 6 to 12 cycles, was carried out with a sample-barcoded 5' primer and a J-beta primer mix. TCRdb reanalysed the 5' RACE reads using MiXCR and keeps one entry per CDR3 protein. The sample has roughly 2 million distinct CDR3 sequences; roughly 50% are singletons. The rearrangement uses TRBV7-2 and TRBJ2-5; D gene ambiguous. Sequencing was done on a sample of blood. The TCR sequence derives from a woman in her forties in good health. The CDR3 loop is CASSLGIGQYF. DNA of the CDR3: TGTGCCAGCAGCTTAGGAATTGGGCAGTACTTC.